This TCR beta chain originates from a study of blood T cell repertoires in COVID-19 (dated by TCRdb to about 2020). Looking at the study overall: Collaborator samples came from the United States, Italy and Spain and covered acute and convalescent phases of COVID-19. The material from the prospective study consisted of cDNA or gDNA derived from T cells, B-cell-depleted T cells, or PBMCs. Subjects who had been exposed to COVID-19, were actively infected with it, or had recovered from it provided the deeply sampled blood TCRbeta repertoires that made up the dataset. The repertoires were made available in a free public database intended to serve as a resource for research on the immune response to SARS-CoV-2. Samples were obtained from the ongoing ImmuneRACE study (first 160 participants) and from over 1,000 subjects provided by 6 global collaborators. Nearly every sample came with metadata listing a de-identified subject ID, COVID-19 status, age in years and sex. HLA class I and class II types, where available, came from metadata supplied by the sample provider rather than from assay-based typing. The paper's findings and limits, for the study overall: The amount of clinical and demographic metadata varied by source and participant and was provided uncurated.

Via the germline V gene, CDR1 is SGHRS and CDR2 YFSETQ. For this chain, trimming is 0 bases at the V end and 1 base at the J end, and the number of junction bases without a gene match is 1. Spanning cysteine to phenylalanine, the CDR3 consists of 16 amino acids. CDR3 DNA only is kept here, 48 bases in frame from base 1. TCRbeta CDR3 regions were amplified from genomic DNA using the immunoSEQ Assay, a bias-controlled multiplex PCR. The paper's processing steps were these. Nucleated cell counts per sample were estimated from amplification of reference gene primers within the assay. Sequence reads were collapsed and filtered to measure the absolute abundance of every unique TCRbeta CDR3 rearrangement. For each sample, productive Simpson clonality was calculated by taking the square root of Simpson's diversity index across productive rearrangements. Here the immuneACCESS table is served through TCRdb, limited to in-frame sequences with V and J called. Missing clones are a known gap in these copies; in checked studies unresolved V genes cover under half, and the rest lacks a known reason. V, J and clone size reflect that table, while D and trimming were determined from the DNA. The sample yields 120,000 or so clones; around 82% were counted once. The biggest ten clones account for about a sixth of the sample.

In Seattle, one collaborating source enrolled patients while the infection was active and tracked those patients longitudinally over the course of disease. Whole blood was collected in K2EDTA tubes by collaborating institutions according to the institutions' own protocols. For TCRbeta analysis, collaborator samples were shipped as frozen whole blood, as isolated PBMCs, or as DNA extracted from either sample type. This clone appeared once. Its recognized antigen is unknown. Base-call qualities are not available, and no considerably larger clone is one nucleotide away. The source of this sequence is a young man with COVID-19, enrolled during active disease. The chain is encoded by TRBV5-1 joined to TRBJ2-6, with 7 central nucleotides matching TRBD1. Sequenced input: peripheral blood. The CDR3: CASSLVTGSGANVLTF. Here is the DNA: TGCGCCAGCAGCTTGGTGACAGGGTCTGGGGCCAACGTCCTGACTTTC. Outside the CDR3, residues come from the reference TRBV5-1 and TRBJ2-6 proteins, so the full variable domain is: KAGVTQTPRYLIKTRGQQVTLSCSPISGHRSVSWYQQTPGQGLQFLFEYFSETQRNKGNFPGRFSGRQFSNSRSEMNVSTLELGDSALYLCASSLVTGSGANVLTFGAGSRLTVL.